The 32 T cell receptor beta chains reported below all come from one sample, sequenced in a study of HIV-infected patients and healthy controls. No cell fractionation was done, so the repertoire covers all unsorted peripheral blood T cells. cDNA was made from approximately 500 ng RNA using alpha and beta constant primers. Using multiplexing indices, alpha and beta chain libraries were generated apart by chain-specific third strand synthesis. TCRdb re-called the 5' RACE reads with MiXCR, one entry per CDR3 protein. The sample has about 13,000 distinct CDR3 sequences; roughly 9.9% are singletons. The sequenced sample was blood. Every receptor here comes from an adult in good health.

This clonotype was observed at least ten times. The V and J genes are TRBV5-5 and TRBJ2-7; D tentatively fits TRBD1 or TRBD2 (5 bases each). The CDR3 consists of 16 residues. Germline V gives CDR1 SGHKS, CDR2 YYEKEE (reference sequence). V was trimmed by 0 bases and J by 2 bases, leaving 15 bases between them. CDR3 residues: CASSLVTGTATYEQYF. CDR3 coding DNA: TGTGCCAGCAGCTTGGTGACCGGGACGGCGACCTACGAGCAGTACTTC.

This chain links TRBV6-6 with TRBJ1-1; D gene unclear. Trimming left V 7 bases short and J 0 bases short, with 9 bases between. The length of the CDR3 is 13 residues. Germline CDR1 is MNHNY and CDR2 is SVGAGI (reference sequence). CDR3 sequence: CASTGRLNTEAFF. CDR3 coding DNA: TGTGCCAGCACTGGCCGGTTGAACACTGAAGCTTTCTTT.

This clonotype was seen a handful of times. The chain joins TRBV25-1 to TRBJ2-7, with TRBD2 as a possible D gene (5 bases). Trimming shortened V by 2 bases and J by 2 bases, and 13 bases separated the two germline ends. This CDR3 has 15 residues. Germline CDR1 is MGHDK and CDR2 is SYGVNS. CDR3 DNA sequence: TGTGCCAGCAGTGAAAACTTCCCGGGAACCTACGAGCAGTACTTC. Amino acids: CASSENFPGTYEQYF.

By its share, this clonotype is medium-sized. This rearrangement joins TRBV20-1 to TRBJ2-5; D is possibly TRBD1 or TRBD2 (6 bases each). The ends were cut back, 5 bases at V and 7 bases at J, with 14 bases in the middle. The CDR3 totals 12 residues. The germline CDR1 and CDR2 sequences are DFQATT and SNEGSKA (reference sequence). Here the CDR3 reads CSAPGGGVTQYF. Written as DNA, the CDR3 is TGCAGTGCTCCCGGGGGCGGTGTGACCCAGTACTTC.

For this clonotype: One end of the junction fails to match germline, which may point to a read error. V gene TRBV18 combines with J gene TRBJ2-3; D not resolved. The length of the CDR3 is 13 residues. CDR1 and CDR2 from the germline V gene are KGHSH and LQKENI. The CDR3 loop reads CDSSPEITDTQYF. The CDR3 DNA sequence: TGTGACAGCTCCCCCGAAATCACAGATACGCAGTATTTT.

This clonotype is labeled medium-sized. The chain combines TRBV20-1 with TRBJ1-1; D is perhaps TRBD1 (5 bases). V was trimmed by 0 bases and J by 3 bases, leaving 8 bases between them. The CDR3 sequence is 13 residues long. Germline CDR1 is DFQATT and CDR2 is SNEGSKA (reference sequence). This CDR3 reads CSAREGGDTEAFF. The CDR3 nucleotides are TGCAGTGCTAGAGAGGGGGGTGACACTGAAGCTTTCTTT.

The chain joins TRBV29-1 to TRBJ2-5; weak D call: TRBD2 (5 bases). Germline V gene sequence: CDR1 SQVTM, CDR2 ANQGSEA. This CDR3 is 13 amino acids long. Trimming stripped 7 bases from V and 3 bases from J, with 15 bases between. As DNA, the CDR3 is TGCAGCGCAAGGACTCGGGCCAAAGAGACCCAGTACTTC. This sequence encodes CSARTRAKETQYF.

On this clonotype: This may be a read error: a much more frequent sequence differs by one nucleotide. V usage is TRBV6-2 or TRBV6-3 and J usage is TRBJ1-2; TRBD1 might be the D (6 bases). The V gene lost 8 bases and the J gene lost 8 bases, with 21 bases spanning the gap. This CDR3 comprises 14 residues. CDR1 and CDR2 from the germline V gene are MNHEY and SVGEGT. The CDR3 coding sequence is TGTGCCAGCGTGGGGGGGCGCATAAGCGGCGGCTACACCTTC. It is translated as CASVGGRISGGYTF.

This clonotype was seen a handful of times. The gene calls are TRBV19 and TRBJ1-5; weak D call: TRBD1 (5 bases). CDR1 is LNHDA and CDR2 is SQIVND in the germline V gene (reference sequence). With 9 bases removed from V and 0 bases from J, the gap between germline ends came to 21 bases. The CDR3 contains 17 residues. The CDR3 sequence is CASDAPGGAFSNQPQHF. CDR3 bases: TGTGCCAGCGATGCCCCCGGAGGGGCGTTTAGCAATCAGCCCCAGCATTTT.

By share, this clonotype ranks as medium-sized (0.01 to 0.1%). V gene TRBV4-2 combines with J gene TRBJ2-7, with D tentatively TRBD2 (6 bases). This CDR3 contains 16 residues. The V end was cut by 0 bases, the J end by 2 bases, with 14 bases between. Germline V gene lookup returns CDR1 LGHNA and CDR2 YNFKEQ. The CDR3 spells CASSQDGSPGTYEQYF. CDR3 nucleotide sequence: TGTGCCAGCAGCCAAGACGGGAGTCCCGGGACCTACGAGCAGTACTTC.

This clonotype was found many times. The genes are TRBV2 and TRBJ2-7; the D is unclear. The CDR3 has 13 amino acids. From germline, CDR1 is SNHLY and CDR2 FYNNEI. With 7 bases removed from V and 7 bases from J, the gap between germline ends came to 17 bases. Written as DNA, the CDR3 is TGTGCCAGCACCTGGGGAAGGTCCGGGGAGCAGTACTTC. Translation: CASTWGRSGEQYF.

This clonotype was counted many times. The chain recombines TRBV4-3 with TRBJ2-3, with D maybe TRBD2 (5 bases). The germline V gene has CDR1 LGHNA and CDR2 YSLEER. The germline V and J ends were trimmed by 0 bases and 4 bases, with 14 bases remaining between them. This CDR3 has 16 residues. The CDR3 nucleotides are TGCGCCAGCAGCCAAGATATTAGGGAGACCCCAGATACGCAGTATTTT. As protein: CASSQDIRETPDTQYF.

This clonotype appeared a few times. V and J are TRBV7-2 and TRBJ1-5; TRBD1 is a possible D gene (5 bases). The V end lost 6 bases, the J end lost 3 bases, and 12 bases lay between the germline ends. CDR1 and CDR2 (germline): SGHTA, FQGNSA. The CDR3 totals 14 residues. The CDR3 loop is CASSLTGPNQPQHF. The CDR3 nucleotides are TGTGCCAGCAGTTTAACAGGCCCCAATCAGCCCCAGCATTTT.

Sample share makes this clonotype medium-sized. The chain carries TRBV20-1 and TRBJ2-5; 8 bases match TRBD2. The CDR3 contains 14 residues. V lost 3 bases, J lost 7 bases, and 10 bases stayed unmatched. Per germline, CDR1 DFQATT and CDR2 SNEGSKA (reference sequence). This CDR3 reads CSARISGSPGTQYF. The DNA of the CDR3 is TGCAGTGCTAGGATAAGCGGGAGCCCGGGGACCCAGTACTTC.

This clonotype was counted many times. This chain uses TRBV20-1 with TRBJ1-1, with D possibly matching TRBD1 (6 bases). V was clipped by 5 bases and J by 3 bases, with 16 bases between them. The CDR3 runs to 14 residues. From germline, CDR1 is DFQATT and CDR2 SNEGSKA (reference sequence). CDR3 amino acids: CSAQTGPSYTEAFF. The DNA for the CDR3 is TGCAGTGCTCAGACAGGCCCAAGCTACACTGAAGCTTTCTTT.

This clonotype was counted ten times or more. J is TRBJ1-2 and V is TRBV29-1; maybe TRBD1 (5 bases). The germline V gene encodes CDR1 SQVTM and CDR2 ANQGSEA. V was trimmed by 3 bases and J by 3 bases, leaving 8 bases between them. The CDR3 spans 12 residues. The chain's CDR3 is CSVEDTYYGYTF. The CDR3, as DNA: TGCAGCGTTGAGGACACATACTATGGCTACACCTTC.

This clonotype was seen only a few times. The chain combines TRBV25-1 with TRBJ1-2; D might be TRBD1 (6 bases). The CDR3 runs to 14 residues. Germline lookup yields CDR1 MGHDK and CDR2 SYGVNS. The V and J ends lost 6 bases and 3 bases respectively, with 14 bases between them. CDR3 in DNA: TGTGCCAGCAGGGGGAAGACAGGCCACTATGGCTACACCTTC. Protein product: CASRGKTGHYGYTF.

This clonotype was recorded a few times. The CDR3 here is CASSPVGQAVRAFF. The CDR3 DNA reads as TGTGCCAGCTCACCAGTAGGACAGGCTGTGAGGGCTTTCTTT. V usage is TRBV18 and J usage is TRBJ1-1; TRBD1 matches at 7 bases. The CDR3 loop spans 14 amino acids. CDR1 is KGHSH, CDR2 LQKENI, per germline. Unmatched junction bases numbered 11, after V lost 2 bases and J lost 11 bases. The variable domain in full, completed from reference TRBV18 and TRBJ1-1, reads NAGVMQNPRHLVRRRGQEARLRCSPMKGHSHVYWYRQLPEEGLKFMVYLQKENIIDESGMPKERFSAEFPKEGPSILRIQQVVRGDSAAYFCASSPVGQAVRAFFGQGTRLTVV.

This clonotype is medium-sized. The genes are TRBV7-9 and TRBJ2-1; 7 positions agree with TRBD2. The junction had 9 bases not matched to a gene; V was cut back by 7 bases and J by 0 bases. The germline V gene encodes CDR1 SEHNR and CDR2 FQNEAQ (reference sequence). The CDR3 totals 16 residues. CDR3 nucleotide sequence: TGTGCCAGCATGGGTCCTAGCGGAAGCTCCTACAATGAGCAGTTCTTC. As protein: CASMGPSGSSYNEQFF.

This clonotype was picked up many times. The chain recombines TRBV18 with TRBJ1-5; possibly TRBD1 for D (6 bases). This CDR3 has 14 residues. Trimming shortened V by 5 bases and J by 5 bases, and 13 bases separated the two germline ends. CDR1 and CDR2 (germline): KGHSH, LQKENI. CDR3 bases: TGTGCCAGCTCATTTGACAGGCCCGATCAGCCCCAGCATTTT. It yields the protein CASSFDRPDQPQHF.

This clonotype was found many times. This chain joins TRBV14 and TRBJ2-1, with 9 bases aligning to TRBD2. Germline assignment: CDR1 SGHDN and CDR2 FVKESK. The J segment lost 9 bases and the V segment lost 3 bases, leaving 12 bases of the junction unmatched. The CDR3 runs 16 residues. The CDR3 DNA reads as TGTGCCAGCAGCCATTCGCGCGCGGGAGGGCACGTTGAGCAGTTCTTC. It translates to CASSHSRAGGHVEQFF.

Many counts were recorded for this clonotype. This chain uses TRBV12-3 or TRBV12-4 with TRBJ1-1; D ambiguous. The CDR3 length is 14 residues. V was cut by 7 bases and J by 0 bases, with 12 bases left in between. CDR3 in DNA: TGTGCCAGCACCCTTGGCCCAGTGAACACTGAAGCTTTCTTT. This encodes CASTLGPVNTEAFF.

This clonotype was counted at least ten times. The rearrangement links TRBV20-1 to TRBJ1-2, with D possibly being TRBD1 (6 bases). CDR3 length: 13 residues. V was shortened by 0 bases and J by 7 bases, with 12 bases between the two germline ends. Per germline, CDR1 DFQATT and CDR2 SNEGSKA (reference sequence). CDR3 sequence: CSARDPGESGYTF. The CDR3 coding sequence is TGCAGTGCTAGAGACCCAGGGGAATCTGGCTACACCTTC.

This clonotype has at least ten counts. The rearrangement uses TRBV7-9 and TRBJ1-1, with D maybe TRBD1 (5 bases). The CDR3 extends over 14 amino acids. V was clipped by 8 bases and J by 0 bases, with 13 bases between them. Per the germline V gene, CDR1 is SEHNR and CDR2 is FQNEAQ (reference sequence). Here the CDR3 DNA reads TGTGCCAGCGCCATGGGGCAGATGAACACTGAAGCTTTCTTT. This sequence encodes CASAMGQMNTEAFF.

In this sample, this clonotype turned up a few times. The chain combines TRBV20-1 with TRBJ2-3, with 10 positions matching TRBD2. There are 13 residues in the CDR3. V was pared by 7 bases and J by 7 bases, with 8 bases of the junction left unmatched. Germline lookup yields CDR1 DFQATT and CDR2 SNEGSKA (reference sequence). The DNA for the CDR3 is TGCAGTGTCGGGCTAGCGGGAGTGCATACGCAGTATTTT. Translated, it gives CSVGLAGVHTQYF.

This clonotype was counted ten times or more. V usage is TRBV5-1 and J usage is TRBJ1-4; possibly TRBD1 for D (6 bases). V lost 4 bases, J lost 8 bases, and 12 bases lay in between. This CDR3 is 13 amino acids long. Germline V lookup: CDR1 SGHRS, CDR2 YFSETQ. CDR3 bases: TGCGCCAGCAGCCCAGGGGACACCGAAAAACTGTTTTTT. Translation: CASSPGDTEKLFF.

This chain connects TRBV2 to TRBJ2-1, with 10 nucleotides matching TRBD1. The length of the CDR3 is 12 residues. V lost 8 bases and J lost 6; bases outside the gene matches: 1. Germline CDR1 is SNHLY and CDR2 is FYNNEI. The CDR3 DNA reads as TGTGCCAGCGGGACAGGGGCCAATGAGCAGTTCTTC. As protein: CASGTGANEQFF.

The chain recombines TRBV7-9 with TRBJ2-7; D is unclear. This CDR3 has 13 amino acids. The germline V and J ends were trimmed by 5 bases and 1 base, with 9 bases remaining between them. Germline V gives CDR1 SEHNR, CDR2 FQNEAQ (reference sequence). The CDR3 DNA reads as TGTGCCAGCAGCGTTGACGCGTCCTACGAGCAGTACTTC. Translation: CASSVDASYEQYF. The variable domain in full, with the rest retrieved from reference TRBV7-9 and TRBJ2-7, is DTGVSQNPRHKITKRGQNVTFRCDPISEHNRLYWYRQTLGQGPEFLTYFQNEAQLEKSRLLSDRFSAERPKGSFSTLEIQRTEQGDSAMYLCASSVDASYEQYFGPGTRLTVT.

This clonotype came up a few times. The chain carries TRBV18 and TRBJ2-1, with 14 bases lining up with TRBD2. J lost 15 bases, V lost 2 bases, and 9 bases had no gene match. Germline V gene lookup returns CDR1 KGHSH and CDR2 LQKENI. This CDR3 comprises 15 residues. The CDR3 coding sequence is TGTGCCAGCTCACCAGAGGGACTAGCGGGAGCGACGCCGTTCTTC. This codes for CASSPEGLAGATPFF.

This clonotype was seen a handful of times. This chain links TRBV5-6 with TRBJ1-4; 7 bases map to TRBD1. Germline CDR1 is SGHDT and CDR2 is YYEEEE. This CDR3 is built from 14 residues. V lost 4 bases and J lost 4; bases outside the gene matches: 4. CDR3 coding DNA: TGTGCCAGCAGCACGGGACAGCGTAATGAAAAACTGTTTTTT. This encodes CASSTGQRNEKLFF.

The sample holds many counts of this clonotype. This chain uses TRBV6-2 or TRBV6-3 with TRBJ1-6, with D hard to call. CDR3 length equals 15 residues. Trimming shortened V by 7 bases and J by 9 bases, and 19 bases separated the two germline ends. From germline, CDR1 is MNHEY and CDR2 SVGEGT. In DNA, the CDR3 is TGTGCCAGCACCCGCCGAGCGGAGGGTGCTTCACCCCTCCACTTT. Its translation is CASTRRAEGASPLHF.

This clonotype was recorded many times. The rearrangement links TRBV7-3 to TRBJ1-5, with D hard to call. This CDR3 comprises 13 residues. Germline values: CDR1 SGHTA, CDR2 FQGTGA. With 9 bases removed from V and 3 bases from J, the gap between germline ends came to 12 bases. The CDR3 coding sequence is TGTGCCAGTGCGGGCAGCCACAATCAGCCCCAGCATTTT. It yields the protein CASAGSHNQPQHF.